This is a list of T cell receptor beta chains from one sample in a study of CD8 T cells in Susac syndrome. TCRdb recomputed calls from the immunoSEQ multiplex PCR reads with MiXCR, one row per CDR3 protein. Here the sample spans about 210,000 distinct CDR3 sequences, roughly 96% being singletons. The sample was CD4+ T cells from PBMCs. These receptor sequences come from a human donor with multiple sclerosis. Both conserved end residues are part of each CDR3. The D gene is left open where the match is weak. A row's size may be missing; if present it is once, few, many or a size class.

D,J,size,V,CDR3,DNA
TRBD1,TRBJ2-7,NA,TRBV15,CATSTGQGIEQYF,TGTGCCACCAGTACAGGACAGGGCATCGAGCAGTACTTC
TRBD1,TRBJ1-2,NA,TRBV5-1,CASSFRTGAQGYGYTF,TGCGCCAGCAGCTTTCGGACAGGGGCGCAGGGCTATGGCTACACCTTC
NA,TRBJ2-3,NA,TRBV12-3/TRBV12-4,CASSLMGEAAQYF,TGTGCCAGCAGTTTAATGGGGGAAGCAGCGCAGTATTTT
NA,TRBJ2-7,NA,TRBV18,CASSPSLDSYEQYF,TGTGCCAGCTCACCGTCACTGGACAGCTACGAGCAGTACTTC
NA,TRBJ1-5,once,TRBV18,CASSPATDNQPQHF,TGTGCCAGCTCACCGGCGACAGATAATCAGCCCCAGCATTTT
TRBD1,TRBJ1-6,NA,TRBV11-2,CASSLLGVAGGASYNSPLHF,TGTGCCAGCAGCTTGTTGGGCGTTGCAGGGGGCGCCTCCTATAATTCACCCCTCCACTTT
TRBD2,TRBJ2-7,NA,TRBV3-1,CASSLRSAGGRRDEQYF,TGTGCCAGCAGCCTAAGATCGGCCGGCGGGAGGCGGGACGAGCAGTACTTC
NA,TRBJ2-1,NA,TRBV27,CASSLNPEGASNEQFF,TGTGCCAGCAGTTTAAATCCGGAGGGGGCCTCCAATGAGCAGTTCTTC
NA,TRBJ2-4,NA,TRBV27,CASSFGRAKNIQYF,TGTGCCAGCAGTTTCGGGAGAGCCAAAAACATTCAGTACTTC
TRBD1,TRBJ2-1,once,TRBV29-1,CSASRDRGWGEQFF,TGCAGCGCTTCCCGGGACAGGGGATGGGGTGAGCAGTTCTTC
TRBD2,TRBJ2-3,once,TRBV29-1,CSALAGASTDTQYF,TGCAGCGCCTTAGCGGGGGCTAGCACAGATACGCAGTATTTT
TRBD1,TRBJ1-2,NA,TRBV29-1,CSVTDRGDYGYTF,TGCAGCGTGACCGACAGGGGTGACTATGGCTACACCTTC
NA,TRBJ2-2,NA,TRBV5-6,CASSLDPWGRRNTGELFF,TGTGCCAGCAGCTTAGACCCTTGGGGCAGGCGGAACACCGGGGAGCTGTTTTTT
NA,TRBJ2-7,once,TRBV29-1,CSVVGRETLEQYF,TGCAGCGTTGTGGGACGGGAGACACTCGAGCAGTACTTC
NA,TRBJ1-2,NA,TRBV3-1,CASSRRAGGYTF,TGTGCCAGCAGCCGCCGGGCCGGTGGCTACACCTTC
NA,TRBJ1-2,NA,TRBV20-1,CSARDRGGANYGYTF,TGCAGTGCTAGAGATCGGGGGGGGGCCAACTATGGCTACACCTTC
NA,TRBJ1-2,NA,TRBV6-1,CASSEAPGTANYGYTF,TGTGCCAGCAGTGAAGCGCCCGGAACAGCAAACTATGGCTACACCTTC
TRBD2,TRBJ2-1,once,TRBV20-1,CSARDSGWRDQFF,TGCAGTGCTAGAGATAGCGGGTGGCGGGACCAGTTCTTC
TRBD1,TRBJ2-1,NA,TRBV27,CASSLRRTGEKNEQFF,TGTGCCAGCAGTTTACGCCGGACAGGGGAAAAAAATGAGCAGTTCTTC
NA,TRBJ2-7,NA,TRBV30,CAWSGGIPKYEQYF,TGTGCCTGGAGTGGAGGGATCCCCAAGTACGAGCAGTACTTC
NA,TRBJ1-6,NA,TRBV29-1,CSVAYAGPNSPLHF,TGCAGCGTGGCTTATGCCGGCCCGAATTCACCCCTCCACTTT
NA,TRBJ2-3,NA,TRBV29-1,CSVVPSQDTQYF,TGCAGCGTTGTTCCGAGTCAAGATACGCAGTATTTT
NA,TRBJ2-1,NA,TRBV27,CASRVLPSVSYNEQFF,TGTGCCAGCCGCGTCTTGCCCTCAGTATCCTACAATGAGCAGTTCTTC